This TCR beta chain was captured by sequencing in a study of blood T cell repertoires in COVID-19. Authors' methods: Cell counts per sample came from amplifying reference gene primers. Clones were sequenced by immunoSEQ multiplex PCR, and TCRdb holds only the in-frame ones, with some missing. Clone size and the V and J calls come from that table; the DNA yielded D and trimming. The sample holds around 450,000 clones, roughly 87% seen once. Recruitment covered 20 to 25 US areas and drew participants whose ages spanned about 18 to 100 years. Participants had their cohort set by participant-reported clinical history. Between the trimmed V and J ends, which lost 5 bases and 8 bases, there was a span of 15 bases. The CDR3 loop spans 14 amino acids. CDR1 LNHDA and CDR2 SQIVND come from the germline V gene (reference sequence).

This receptor was taken from a woman aged 18-29 years who had recovered from COVID-19. The rearrangement links TRBV19 to TRBJ1-4; TRBD1 might be the D (6 bases). Sequencing used PBMCs or T cells enriched from blood (not recorded which). The CDR3 sequence is CASSRDRSDEKLFF. CDR3 DNA: TGTGCCAGTAGTCGCGACAGGAGTGACGAAAAACTGTTTTTT.